One T cell receptor beta chain is described in this entry. Germline loops: CDR1 PRHDT, CDR2 FYEKMQ (reference sequence). V was pared by 5 bases and J by 7 bases, with 7 bases of the junction left unmatched. The CDR3 has 13 residues. The time point was: blood from clinic visit 5 months post-surgery; TSC patient then seizure free. This sample stems from a study of brain T cells in children with intractable seizures. Some clones are missing from TCRdb's copy, which holds only in-frame ones; the method was immunoSEQ multiplex PCR. Of about 340,000 clones detected, about 93% appear once; the ten largest clones hold roughly 5.8%.

The clonotype comes from a boy under two years old with tuberous sclerosis and intractable seizures. This chain connects TRBV13 to TRBJ2-7, with 8 nucleotides matching TRBD2. This specimen consisted of peripheral blood, obtained more than 4 months after surgery. This CDR3 reads CASSRGLAFEQYF. The CDR3 nucleotides read TGTGCCAGCAGCCGAGGACTAGCTTTTGAGCAGTACTTC.